This T cell receptor (beta chain) was obtained from a study of cytomegalovirus exposure and HLA in healthy donors. The CDR3 is 15 amino acids. The PCR used 60 Vbeta and 13 Jbeta primers. Sequencing was performed with immunoSEQ multiplex PCR; in TCRdb, only in-frame clones are kept and a portion is missing. The data hold about 130,000 clones, with around 80% observed a single time. Source material: PBMCs. This TCR derives from a human donor in good health. The chain is built from TRBV21-1 and TRBJ2-2; TRBD1 is the table's D call, not checked against the DNA. TRBV21-1 is a pseudogene. CDR3 bases: TGTGCCAGCAGCCCTCGGACAGGACGGACCGGGGAGCTGTTTTTT. It specifies CASSPRTGRTGELFF.